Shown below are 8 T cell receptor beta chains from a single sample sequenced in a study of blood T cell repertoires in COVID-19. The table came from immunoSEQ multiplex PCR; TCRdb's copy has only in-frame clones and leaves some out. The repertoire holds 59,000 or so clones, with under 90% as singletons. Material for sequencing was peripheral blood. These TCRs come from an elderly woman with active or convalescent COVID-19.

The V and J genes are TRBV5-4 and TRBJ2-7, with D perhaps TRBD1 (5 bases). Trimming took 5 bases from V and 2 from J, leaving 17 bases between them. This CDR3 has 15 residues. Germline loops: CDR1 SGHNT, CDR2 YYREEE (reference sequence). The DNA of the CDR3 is TGTGCCAGCAGTTTCGACAGATCAACAACCTACGAGCAGTACTTC. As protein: CASSFDRSTTYEQYF. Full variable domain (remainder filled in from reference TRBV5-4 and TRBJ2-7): ETGVTQSPTHLIKTRGQQVTLRCSSQSGHNTVSWYQQALGQGPQFIFQYYREEENGRGNFPPRFSGLQFPNYSSELNVNALELDDSALYLCASSFDRSTTYEQYFGPGTRLTVT.

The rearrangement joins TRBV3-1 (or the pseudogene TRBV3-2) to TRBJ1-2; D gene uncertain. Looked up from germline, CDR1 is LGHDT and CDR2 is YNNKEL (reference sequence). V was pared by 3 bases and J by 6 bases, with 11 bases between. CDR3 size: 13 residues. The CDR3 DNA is TGTGCCAGCAGCCACCGTTACGAGGATGGCTACACCTTC. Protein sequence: CASSHRYEDGYTF.

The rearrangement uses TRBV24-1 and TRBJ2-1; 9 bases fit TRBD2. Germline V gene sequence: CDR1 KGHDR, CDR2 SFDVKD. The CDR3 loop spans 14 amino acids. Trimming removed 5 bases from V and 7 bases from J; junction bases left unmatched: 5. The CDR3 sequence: CATSGGSGGNEQFF. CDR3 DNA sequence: TGTGCCACCAGTGGTGGTAGCGGGGGAAATGAGCAGTTCTTC.

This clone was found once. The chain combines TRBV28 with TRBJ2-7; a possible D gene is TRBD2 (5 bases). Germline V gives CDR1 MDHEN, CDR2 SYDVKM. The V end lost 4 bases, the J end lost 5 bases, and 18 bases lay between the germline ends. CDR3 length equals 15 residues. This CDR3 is CASSSGGGEMHEQYF. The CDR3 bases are TGTGCCAGCAGTTCCGGAGGAGGAGAAATGCACGAGCAGTACTTC.

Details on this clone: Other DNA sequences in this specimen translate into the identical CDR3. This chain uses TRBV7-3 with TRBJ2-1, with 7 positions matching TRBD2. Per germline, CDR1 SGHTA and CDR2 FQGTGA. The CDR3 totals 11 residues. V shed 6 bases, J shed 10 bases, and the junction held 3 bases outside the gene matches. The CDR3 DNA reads TGTGCCAGCAGTCTCGGGGGGGAGCAGTTCTTC. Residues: CASSLGGEQFF. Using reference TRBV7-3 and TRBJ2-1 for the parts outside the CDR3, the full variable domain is GAGVSQTPSNKVTEKGKYVELRCDPISGHTALYWYRQSLGQGPEFLIYFQGTGAADDSGLPNDRFFAVRPEGSVSTLKIQRTERGDSAVYLCASSLGGEQFFGPGTRLTVL.

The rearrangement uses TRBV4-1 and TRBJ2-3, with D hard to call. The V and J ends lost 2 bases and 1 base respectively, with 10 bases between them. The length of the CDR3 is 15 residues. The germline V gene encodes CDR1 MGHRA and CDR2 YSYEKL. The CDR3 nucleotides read TGCGCCAGCAGCCAACCGGTGAGTGGCACAGATACGCAGTATTTT. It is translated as CASSQPVSGTDTQYF.

The CDR3 region is CAIQAGRSGNTIYF. The DNA for the CDR3 is TGTGCCATACAAGCGGGCCGCTCGGGAAACACCATATATTTT. V and J are TRBV28 and TRBJ1-3, with no clear D. Germline V gives CDR1 MDHEN, CDR2 SYDVKM. The CDR3 length is 14 residues. Trimming cost V 10 bases and J 4 bases, with 17 bases left between them. Full variable domain (outside the CDR3, taken from reference TRBV28 and TRBJ1-3): DVKVTQSSRYLVKRTGEKVFLECVQDMDHENMFWYRQDPGLGLRLIYFSYDVKMKEKGDIPEGYSVSREKKERFSLILESASTNQTSMYLCAIQAGRSGNTIYFGEGSWLTVV.

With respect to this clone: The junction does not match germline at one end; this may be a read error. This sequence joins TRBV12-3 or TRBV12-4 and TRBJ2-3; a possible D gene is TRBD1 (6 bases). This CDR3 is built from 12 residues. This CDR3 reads CASTLGQNTQYF. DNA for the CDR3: TGTGCCAGCACTTTAGGACAGAATACGCAGTATTTT.